This T cell receptor beta chain was identified in a study of cytotoxic CD8 clonotypes in ibrutinib-treated CLL. Overall study context: Responses comprised around 24 partial and 2 complete; at median around 6 years, about 15 remained remitted and some 12 progressed.

Sequencing was performed with immunoSEQ multiplex PCR; in TCRdb, only in-frame clones are kept and a portion is missing. The sample consists of just over 35,000 clones, 70% to 75% of them appearing once. Regarding the study as a whole: Public clonotypes (which were uncommon) either contracted or remained stable on treatment. The clonality went up when patients responded to ibrutinib and dropped back toward baseline at progression.

V lost 0 bases and J lost 5, with 13 bases in between. The CDR3 contains 16 residues. The germline V gene encodes CDR1 LGHNT and CDR2 FRNRAP. A word on this clone: Antigen unknown.

This chain uses TRBV12-5 with TRBJ2-2; a weak D match, TRBD1 (5 bases). Specimen: PBMCs, collected at disease progression, from a patient treated with ibrutinib. This receptor was obtained from a human donor with chronic lymphocytic leukemia. In DNA form, the CDR3 reads TGTGCTAGTGGTTTGGTACGGTCAAGGGGAACCGGGGAGCTGTTTTTT. Encoded protein: CASGLVRSRGTGELFF.